Described below is a single TCR beta chain sequence and its context. The data are from a study of blood T cell repertoires in COVID-19. Across the whole study: T cells, B-cell-depleted T cells, or PBMCs supplied cDNA or gDNA.

Resolution of symptoms, clearance, or two negative PCRs was present in recovered Cohort 3 donors. Data came from immunoSEQ multiplex PCR; TCRdb stores just in-frame clones and leaves some out. The table records about 130,000 clones, 86% of them present only once. V was trimmed by 0 bases and J by 0 bases, leaving 15 bases between them. From germline, CDR1 is LGHNA and CDR2 YSLEER. The CDR3 is made up of 18 amino acids. The chain carries TRBV4-3 and TRBJ1-3, with a weak D call TRBD1 (5 bases). What was sequenced was PBMCs or T cells enriched from blood (not recorded which). The origin of this receptor is a woman aged 50 to 60 who had recovered from COVID-19. CDR3 sequence (DNA): TGCGCCAGCAGCCAAGATCCGTTGGGAGGGGTCTCTGGAAACACCATATATTTT. This translates into CASSQDPLGGVSGNTIYF.